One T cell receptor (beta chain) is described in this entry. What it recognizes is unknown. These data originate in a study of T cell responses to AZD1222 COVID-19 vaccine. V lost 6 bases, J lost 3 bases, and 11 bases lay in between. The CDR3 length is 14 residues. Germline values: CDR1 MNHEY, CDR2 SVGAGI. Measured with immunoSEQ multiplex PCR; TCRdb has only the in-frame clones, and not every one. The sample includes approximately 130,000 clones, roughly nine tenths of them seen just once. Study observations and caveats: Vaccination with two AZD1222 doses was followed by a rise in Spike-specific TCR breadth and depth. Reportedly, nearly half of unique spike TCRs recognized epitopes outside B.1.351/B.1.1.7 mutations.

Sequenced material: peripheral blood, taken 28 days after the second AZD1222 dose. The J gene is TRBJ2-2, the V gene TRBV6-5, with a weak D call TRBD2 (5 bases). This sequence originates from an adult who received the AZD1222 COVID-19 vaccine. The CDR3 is CASSKEVDTGELFF. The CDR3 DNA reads TGTGCCAGCAGCAAGGAGGTTGACACCGGGGAGCTGTTTTTT.